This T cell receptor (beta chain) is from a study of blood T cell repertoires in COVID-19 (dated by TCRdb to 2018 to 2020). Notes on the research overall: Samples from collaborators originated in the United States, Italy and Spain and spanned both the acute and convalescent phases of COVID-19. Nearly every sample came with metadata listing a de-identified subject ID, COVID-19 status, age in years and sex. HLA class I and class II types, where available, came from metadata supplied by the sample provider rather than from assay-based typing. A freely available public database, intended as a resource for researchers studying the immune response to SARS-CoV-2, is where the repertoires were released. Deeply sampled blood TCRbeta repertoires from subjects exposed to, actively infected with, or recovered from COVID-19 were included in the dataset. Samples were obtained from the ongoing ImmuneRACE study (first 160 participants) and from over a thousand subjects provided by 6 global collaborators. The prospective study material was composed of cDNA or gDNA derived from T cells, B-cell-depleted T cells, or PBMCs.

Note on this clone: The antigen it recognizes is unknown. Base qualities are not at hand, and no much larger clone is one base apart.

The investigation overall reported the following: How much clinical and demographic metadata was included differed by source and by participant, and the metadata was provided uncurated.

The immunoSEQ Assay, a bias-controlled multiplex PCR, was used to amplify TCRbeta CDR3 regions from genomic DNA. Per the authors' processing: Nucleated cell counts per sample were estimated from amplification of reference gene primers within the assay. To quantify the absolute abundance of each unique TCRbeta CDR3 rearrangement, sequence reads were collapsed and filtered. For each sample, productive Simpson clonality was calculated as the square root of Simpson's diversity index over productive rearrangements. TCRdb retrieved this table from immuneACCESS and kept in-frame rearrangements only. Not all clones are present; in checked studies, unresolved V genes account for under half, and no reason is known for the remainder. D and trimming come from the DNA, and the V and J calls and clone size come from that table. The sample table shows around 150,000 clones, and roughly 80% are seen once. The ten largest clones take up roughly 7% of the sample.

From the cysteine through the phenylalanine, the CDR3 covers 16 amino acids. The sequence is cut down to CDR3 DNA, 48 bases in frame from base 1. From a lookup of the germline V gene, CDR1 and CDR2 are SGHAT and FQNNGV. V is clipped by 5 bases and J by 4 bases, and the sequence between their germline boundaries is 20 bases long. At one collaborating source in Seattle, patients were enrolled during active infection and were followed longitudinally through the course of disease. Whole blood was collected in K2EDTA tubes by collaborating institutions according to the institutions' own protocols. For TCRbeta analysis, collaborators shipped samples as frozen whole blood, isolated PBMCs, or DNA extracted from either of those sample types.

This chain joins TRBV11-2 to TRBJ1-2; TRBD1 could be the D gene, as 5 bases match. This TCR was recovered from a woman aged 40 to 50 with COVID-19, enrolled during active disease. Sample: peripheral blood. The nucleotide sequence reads TGTGCCAGCAGCCAACCCGACAGATCTTGGGGCTATGGCTACACCTTC. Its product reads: CASSQPDRSWGYGYTF.